The rows below give T cell receptor beta chains drawn from one sample of a study of cytomegalovirus exposure and HLA in healthy donors. The repertoire was sequenced with immunoSEQ multiplex PCR; TCRdb's copy has only in-frame clones and lacks some. The sample carries fewer than 90,000 clones, 90% to 95% recorded once. Sequencing used PBMCs. Source of these receptors: a woman under 30 in good health and CMV-seronegative. CDR3s include the opening cysteine and the closing phenylalanine or tryptophan. The order of the fields is V gene, J gene, clone size, D gene, CDR3 DNA, CDR3 protein. D genes are given only for firm matches. Expanded clones get a size class; other rows say once, few or many, or leave the size out.

>TRBV5-1|TRBJ2-5|.|TRBD2
TGCGCCAGCAGCCCCCTGGCTAGCGGGGGGATTAGAAAGGAGACCCAGTACTTC
CASSPLASGGIRKETQYF
>TRBV28|TRBJ2-5|.|.
TGTGCCAGCAGTCGGGGAGAGACCCAGTACTTC
CASSRGETQYF
>TRBV29-1|TRBJ2-2|.|TRBD1
TGCAGCGTTTCCCCGACAGGGGGGATCGGGGAGCTGTTTTTT
CSVSPTGGIGELFF
>TRBV11-3|TRBJ1-4|.|.
TGTGCCAGCAGCCGGATGCAGGGAGGTGAAAAACTGTTTTTT
CASSRMQGGEKLFF
>TRBV11-2|TRBJ1-1|.|.
TGTGCCAGCAGCTTAGGTGTCAGGGTTGCTGAAGCTTTCTTT
CASSLGVRVAEAFF
>TRBV7-2|TRBJ2-5|once|TRBD2
TGTGCCAGCTCTTCGGGGGGGACCAGAGAGACCCAGTACTTC
CASSSGGTRETQYF
>TRBV7-2|TRBJ1-2|.|TRBD1
TGTGCCAGCAGCTTATTTCTGGGAGGGACAGGCGGGGGCTACACCTTC
CASSLFLGGTGGGYTF
>TRBV29-1|TRBJ1-1|.|TRBD1
TGCAGCGTTGAAGGACAGGGGGGAACTGAAGCTTTCTTT
CSVEGQGGTEAFF
>TRBV30|TRBJ2-7|.|.
TGTGCCTGGAGTGTCGCAGGACAGCTTAGAAACGAGCAGTACTTC
CAWSVAGQLRNEQYF
>TRBV6-5|TRBJ2-1|.|.
TGTGCCACTTCCCCGGGACTGGAGTACAATGAGCAGTTCTTC
CATSPGLEYNEQFF
>TRBV19|TRBJ2-7|.|TRBD1
TGTGCCAGTAGTATAGCATCGGACAGGGTGAGAGAGCAGTACTTC
CASSIASDRVREQYF
>TRBV19|TRBJ1-5|.|TRBD1
TGTGCCAGTAGTATATTTTCGGGACAGGGGGTTTTTCAGCCCCAGCATTTT
CASSIFSGQGVFQPQHF
>TRBV29-1|TRBJ2-2|.|.
TGCAGCGTTGAGGGACGGGGGTACACCGGGGAGCTGTTTTTT
CSVEGRGYTGELFF
>TRBV9|TRBJ2-4|.|.
TGTGCCAGCAGCGCGCTACAGGGAGGGAACATTCAGTACTTC
CASSALQGGNIQYF
>TRBV5-1|TRBJ2-1|.|.
TGCGCCAGCAGCTTGTTTGTTGTGGGCGGGGCCAGTGAGCAGTTCTTC
CASSLFVVGGASEQFF
>TRBV15|TRBJ1-5|.|.
TGTGCCACCAGCCGGGAGCCCCACGGTCAGCCCCAGCATTTT
CATSREPHGQPQHF
>TRBV4-2|TRBJ2-2|.|TRBD2
TGTGCCAGCAGCCACTGGGGTAGCGGGGACACCGGGGAGCTGTTTTTT
CASSHWGSGDTGELFF
>TRBV19|TRBJ2-7|.|.
TGTGCCAGTAGTATGGGTGGGGGGAGCGAGCAGTACTTC
CASSMGGGSEQYF
>TRBV29-1|TRBJ2-2|.|.
TGCAGCACTGCAGTGGAGCTGGCCGGGGAGCTGTTTTTT
CSTAVELAGELFF
>TRBV19|TRBJ2-2|.|TRBD1
TGTGCCAGTAGTACATCCGGGACAGGGAATGCCGGGGAGCTGTTTTTT
CASSTSGTGNAGELFF
>TRBV21-1|TRBJ1-1|.|.
TGTGCCAGCAGCAAAGGGGACAGGCAGGGTCTACGTAGTGAAGCTTTCTTT
CASSKGDRQGLRSEAFF
>TRBV10-2|TRBJ1-1|.|TRBD1
TGCGCCAGCAGTGTAAGACAGGGCTTGAGGACTGAAGCTTTCTTT
CASSVRQGLRTEAFF
>TRBV2|TRBJ2-3|.|TRBD1
TGTGCCAGCAGTGGACAGGGAACAGATACGCAGTATTTT
CASSGQGTDTQYF
>TRBV6-6|TRBJ2-7|.|TRBD1
TGTGCCAGCAGCCGGGACAGCCCTCGGGGGCAGTACTTC
CASSRDSPRGQYF
>TRBV4-3|TRBJ1-2|.|TRBD1
TGCGCCAGCAGCGAAGACAGGGTTTACTATGGCTACACCTTC
CASSEDRVYYGYTF
>TRBV10-1|TRBJ2-1|.|.
TGCGCCAGCGCGGCGTCCTACAATGAGCAGTTCTTC
CASAASYNEQFF
>TRBV29-1|TRBJ2-5|.|TRBD2
TGCAGCGTTGTAGCGGGATTCCAAGAGACCCAGTACTTC
CSVVAGFQETQYF
>TRBV4-1|TRBJ2-7|.|TRBD2
TGCGCCAGCAGCCAAGAAAGGGGAGTGGCGGGACTAGCGGCCTACGAGCAGTACTTC
CASSQERGVAGLAAYEQYF
>TRBV9|TRBJ1-3|.|.
TGTGCCAGCAGCGCAGCCGGGATTCCGACCGGTGGAAACACCATATATTTT
CASSAAGIPTGGNTIYF
>TRBV28|TRBJ1-2|.|TRBD1
TGTGCCAGCTACGGACAGGGGGCGAGAGAGGGTGGCTACACCTTC
CASYGQGAREGGYTF
>TRBV7-9|TRBJ2-2|.|TRBD2
TGTGCCAGCAGCCCCTCCGGGACTAGCTCCGGGGAGCTGTTTTTT
CASSPSGTSSGELFF
>TRBV5-1|TRBJ2-2|.|.
TGCGCCAGCAGCTCAGGGGCCTTGAACACCGGGGAGCTGTTTTTT
CASSSGALNTGELFF
>TRBV6-1|TRBJ2-1|.|TRBD2
TGTGCCAGCAGTGTCGACGGGGGGGACTACAATGAGCAGTTCTTC
CASSVDGGDYNEQFF
>TRBV5-4|TRBJ2-2|.|.
TGTGCCAGCAGCCCGCCACTGACCGGGGAGCTGTTTTTT
CASSPPLTGELFF
>TRBV28|TRBJ2-6|.|.
TGTGCCAGCAGTCCAGGGATGCCTGGGGCCAACGTCCTGACTTTC
CASSPGMPGANVLTF
>TRBV11-2|TRBJ2-2|.|.
TGTGCCAGCAGGTCTTTCTGGCTAGGAAACACCGGGGAGCTGTTTTTT
CASRSFWLGNTGELFF
>TRBV7-2|TRBJ2-1|.|TRBD1
TGTGCCAGCAGCTTAGGCCTCAGGGGGTCCTACAATGAGCAGTTCTTC
CASSLGLRGSYNEQFF
>TRBV5-6|TRBJ1-3|.|TRBD1
TGTGCCAGCAGCTTGGTGGGACAGGGAAACACCATATATTTT
CASSLVGQGNTIYF
>TRBV11-3|TRBJ1-2|.|TRBD1
TGTGCCAGCAGCTTAGGGGGGACAGGCCGGGGCTACACCTTC
CASSLGGTGRGYTF
>TRBV5-1|TRBJ1-1|.|.
TGCGCCAGCAGCTTGAACAGTGCGAACACTGAAGCTTTCTTT
CASSLNSANTEAFF
>TRBV10-2|TRBJ2-2|.|TRBD1
TGCGCCAGCAGGAGACAGGGTAGGGGGACCGGGGAGCTGTTTTTT
CASRRQGRGTGELFF
>TRBV19|TRBJ2-3|.|.
TGTGCCAGTAGAGAGACAGACACAGATACGCAGTATTTT
CASRETDTDTQYF
>TRBV5-5|TRBJ2-5|.|TRBD1
TGTGCCAGCGGCCTAGGGTGGGACAGGGCATCGGAGACCCAGTACTTC
CASGLGWDRASETQYF
>TRBV10-3|TRBJ1-1|.|.
TGTGCCATCAGTGAAAGGGCGGGGGGTGACACTGAAGCTTTCTTT
CAISERAGGDTEAFF
>TRBV16|TRBJ1-5|.|.
TGTGCCAGCAGCCAACCAGCTGGTGACTTAAAAGGTCAGCCCCAGCATTTT
CASSQPAGDLKGQPQHF
>TRBV4-3|TRBJ2-7|.|TRBD2
TGCGCCAGCAGCCAGTCTTATGCGGGGGGCTATGACGAGCAGTACTTC
CASSQSYAGGYDEQYF
>TRBV25-1|TRBJ2-2|.|TRBD1
TGTGCCAGCACTCCCGGGACAGGGGAGGCCGGGGAGCTGTTTTTT
CASTPGTGEAGELFF
>TRBV6-5|TRBJ2-7|once|.
TGTGCCAGCAGTTACTCAGGGGGAGAGCAGTACTTC
CASSYSGGEQYF
>TRBV6-1|TRBJ2-7|.|.
TGTGCCAGCACCAACCCTTTGGGGCTTCCCTACGAGCAGTACTTC
CASTNPLGLPYEQYF
>TRBV27|TRBJ2-1|.|.
TGTGCCAGCAGTTTAGACAGGAGCTCCTACAATGAGCAGTTCTTC
CASSLDRSSYNEQFF
>TRBV11-2|TRBJ2-7|.|TRBD1
TGTGCCAGCAGCCTCGGGACAGGTGGATACGAGCAGTACTTC
CASSLGTGGYEQYF
>TRBV25-1|TRBJ2-3|.|TRBD2
TGTGCCAGCAGTGATAGCGGGAGCTGGATAGATACGCAGTATTTT
CASSDSGSWIDTQYF
>TRBV27|TRBJ2-7|.|TRBD2
TGTGCCAGCAGTTCCATCGCGGGACTAGCGGTTTCCGAGCAGTACTTC
CASSSIAGLAVSEQYF
>TRBV28|TRBJ2-5|.|TRBD1
TGTGCCAGCAGTTCGGGACAGGGCCTCCAAGAGACCCAGTACTTC
CASSSGQGLQETQYF
>TRBV2|TRBJ1-1|.|.
TGTGCCAGCAGTGAATCGGCAGGGAGGACTGAAGCTTTCTTT
CASSESAGRTEAFF